This T cell receptor (beta chain) was recorded in a study of T cell responses to AZD1222 COVID-19 vaccine. Study findings and constraints: Clonal diversity may have been underestimated, and the donors were mostly white British, with more females than males. There were repertoire samples only from the period after the peak T cell response. Baseline serology detected seropositivity in only a handful of AZD1222 recipients.

The method was immunoSEQ multiplex PCR; TCRdb's version includes in-frame clones alone and lacks a portion of them. The sample shows under 170,000 clones, approximately 94% of them seen only once. Comment on this clone: What it binds is not known.

CDR1 and CDR2 from the germline V gene are MNHEY and SMNVEV (reference sequence). The CDR3 extends over 14 amino acids. Deletions cut 2 bases from V and 3 bases from J, with 8 bases between. The sequence was collected from an adult in good health. Sequencing was performed on peripheral blood, taken on day 0 of AZD1222 vaccination. The chain is built from TRBV27 and TRBJ1-5, with D possibly TRBD1 on 5 matching bases. The CDR3 DNA reads TGTGCCAGCAGTTTAACAGGTGACAATCAGCCCCAGCATTTT. Its protein is CASSLTGDNQPQHF.